This T cell receptor beta chain was sequenced in a study of blood T cell repertoires in COVID-19. In the original analysis: Amplifying reference gene primers gave estimates of nucleated cell counts. Clones were read by immunoSEQ multiplex PCR, and TCRdb kept only the in-frame ones, dropping some. That table supplies the V and J calls and clone size; D and trimming were determined from the DNA. Of roughly 300,000 clones in the sample, about 80% were seen once. This clone has a handful of counts. Input material: peripheral blood. The source of this sequence is a woman aged 45-59 years who had recovered from COVID-19.

The CDR3 DNA follows: TGTGCCAGCAGTTACGAAGGGGCGCATAATTCACCCCTCCACTTT. Encoded protein: CASSYEGAHNSPLHF. The rearrangement joins TRBV6-5 to TRBJ1-6, with D possibly matching TRBD1 (5 bases). This CDR3 has 15 amino acids. Germline V gene data show CDR1 as MNHEY and CDR2 as SVGAGI. The germline V and J ends were trimmed by 2 bases and 5 bases, with 10 bases remaining between them.